This T cell receptor beta chain was observed in a study of vaccination and CD4 T cells after COVID-19 (dated by TCRdb to between 2021 and 2023). With regard to the full study: SARS-CoV-2 positivity had been established in the convalescent patients by nasal swab PCR, and mild disease was recorded in some 10 of these patients and severe disease in one. The convalescent cohort comprised six males and four females, including two Hispanic individuals, seven Caucasians, two Asians and one multiracial person. Participants got two doses of the Pfizer-BioNTech BNT162b2 vaccine (n=8) or two doses of the Moderna mRNA-1273 vaccine (n=2). Post-COVID blood samples from convalescent patients were collected a median of about 100 days after diagnosis, with a range of 35 to 161 days. Post-vaccine blood samples were taken a median of about 70 days after the second vaccine dose, with a range of 14 to 241 days. The cultures were stimulated with overlapping spike peptide pools from SARS-CoV-2 and from the common cold coronaviruses HCoV-NL63, HCoV-OC43 and HCoV-229E. As controls, cultures received a CEFX viral epitope pool (the positive control), an HIV-1 Nef peptide pool (the negative control), or no peptide at all. In ten to eleven COVID-19 convalescent patients and a handful of infection-naive healthy vaccine recipients, the spike-specific CD4+ TCR repertoire before mRNA vaccination was compared with the repertoire after mRNA vaccination.

This clonotype is characterized as large (0.1 to 1%). What this receptor recognizes is not known. Base quality data are lacking; no much larger clone is found one base away. This specimen's treatment or condition label, interpreted: roughly 11-day PBMC culture with coronavirus spike peptide pools or control peptides (ViraFEST assay). To expand antigen-specific T cells with peptide pools and then pick out the expanded clonotypes through TCR sequencing, the study relied on the ViraFEST assay. Positive SARS-CoV-2 PCR tests in the convalescent patients dated from March to December 2020, before Alpha, Beta and Delta variants emerged in the United States. PBMCs were cultured at around 2.2 million per well in IMDM supplemented with roughly 5% human AB serum and about 10 IU/ml IL-2, with about 11 ug/ml peptide pools added. Half of the culture medium was replaced with fresh IL-2-containing medium on days 3 and 7. After 10 days of culture, CD4+ T cells were isolated by negative selection using the EasySep CD4+ T cell isolation kit. PBMCs were separated from whole blood using Ficoll-Paque Plus gradient centrifugation and then either used fresh or cryopreserved at -140C. Each culture condition was generally run in triplicate wells.

The library came from PCR. At the Johns Hopkins FTIC core, DNA from the cultured CD4+ T cells underwent TCR sequencing with the Oncomine TCR Beta short-read assay. The QIAamp micro DNA kit was used to extract genomic DNA from the cultured CD4+ T cells. The Oncomine TCR Beta libraries from cultured CD4+ T cells were pooled using unique dual indexes and then sequenced on an Illumina iSeq 100. Turning to the authors' computational methods: Non-productive sequences were filtered out, and CDR3s that did not start with C, did not end with F or W, or were shorter than 7 amino acids were discarded. The MANAFEST web application was used to identify antigen-specific clonotypes by comparing peptide-stimulated wells against reference wells and other culture wells. For a clone to be called positive, the clone needed an FDR below 0.05, an odds ratio above 5, and a productive frequency above 0.1% in at least two of three replicate wells. A clonotype counted as cross-reactive if it showed significant expansion both in the SARS-CoV-2 spike wells and in at least one common cold coronavirus spike condition. Using R version 3.6.1, CDR3 homology was evaluated through Levenshtein distances (stringdist) along with unrooted phylogenetic trees (ape). The public sequencing data were trimmed at Q25 with fastp and processed into clonotypes with MiXCR by TCRdb, which kept only in-frame beta chains. CDR3 protein duplicates are merged, each entry listing the most common genes and DNA. For this entry, the V and J calls and clone size follow TCRdb and not the study's own pipeline. This sample holds more than 11,000 distinct CDR3 sequences; roughly 50% were observed only once. The ten top clones hold 8.5% to 9% of the sample.

Trimming takes 4 bases off V and 7 bases off J; junction bases not matched to a gene: 11. The CDR3 has 16 amino acids, counting the end cysteine and phenylalanine. Only CDR3 DNA is held: 48 bases, read in frame from base 1. CDR1 and CDR2 are read off the germline V gene (reference sequence) as SEHNR and FQNEAQ. Overall study results and their limits: Among the post-vaccine SARS-CoV-2-reactive clones in convalescent patients, a median approximately 90% showed up only after vaccination, which suggests vaccine-specific priming. Of the vaccine-specific clones in convalescent patients, 304 of 307, or nearly all, reacted only to SARS-CoV-2 spike and did not cross-react with common cold coronaviruses. An increase in the median number of SARS-CoV-2-reactive clonotypes from roughly 20 after infection to 35 to 40 after vaccination was observed, but the change was not found to be significant. The study included relatively few convalescent patients and did not analyze early timepoints after natural infection.

Sequencing was done on a sample of CD4+ T cells from blood, cultured in vitro. The sequence is built from TRBV7-9 and TRBJ2-1, and 9 junctional nucleotides match TRBD2. This clonotype originated in a human donor who had recovered from COVID-19. The nucleotides are TGTGCCAGCAGCTCCCTCGGGGGACTAGCTCTAAATGAGCAGTTCTTC. It specifies CASSSLGGLALNEQFF.